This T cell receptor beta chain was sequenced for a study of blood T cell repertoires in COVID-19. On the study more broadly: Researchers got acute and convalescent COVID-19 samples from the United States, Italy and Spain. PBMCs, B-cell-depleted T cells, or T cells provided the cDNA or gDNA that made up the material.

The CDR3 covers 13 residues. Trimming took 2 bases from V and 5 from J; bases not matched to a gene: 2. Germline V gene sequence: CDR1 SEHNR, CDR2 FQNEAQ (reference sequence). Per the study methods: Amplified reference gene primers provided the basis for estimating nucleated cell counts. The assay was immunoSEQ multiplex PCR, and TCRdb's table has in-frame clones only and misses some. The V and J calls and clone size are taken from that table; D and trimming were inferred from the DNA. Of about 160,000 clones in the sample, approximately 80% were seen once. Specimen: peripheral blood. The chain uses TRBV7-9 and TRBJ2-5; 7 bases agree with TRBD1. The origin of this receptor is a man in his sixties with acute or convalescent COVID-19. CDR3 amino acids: CASSLRGQETQYF. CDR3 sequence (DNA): TGTGCCAGCAGCTTAAGGGGGCAGGAGACCCAGTACTTC.